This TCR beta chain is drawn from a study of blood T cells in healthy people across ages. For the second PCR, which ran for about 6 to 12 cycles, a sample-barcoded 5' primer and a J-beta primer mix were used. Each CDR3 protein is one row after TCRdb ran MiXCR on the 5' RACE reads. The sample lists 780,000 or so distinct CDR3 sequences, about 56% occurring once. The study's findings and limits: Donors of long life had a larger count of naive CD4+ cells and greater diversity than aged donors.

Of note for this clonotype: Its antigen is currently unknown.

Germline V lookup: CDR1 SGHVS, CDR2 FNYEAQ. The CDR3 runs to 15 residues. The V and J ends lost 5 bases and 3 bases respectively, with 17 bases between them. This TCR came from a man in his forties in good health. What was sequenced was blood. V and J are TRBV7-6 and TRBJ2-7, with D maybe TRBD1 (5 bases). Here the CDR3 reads CASSANSQGNYEQYF. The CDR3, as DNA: TGTGCCAGCAGCGCAAACTCGCAGGGTAACTACGAGCAGTACTTC.